These T cell receptor beta chains were read from a single sample in a study of CD8 T cells in ankylosing spondylitis. MiXCR, run by TCRdb on the 5' RACE reads, gives a single entry per CDR3 protein. The sample consists of about 140,000 distinct CDR3 sequences, 7% to 10% of them appearing once. Sample: synovial fluid, either unsorted or a sorted T cell fraction (not recorded which). The receptors were sampled from a male donor with ankylosing spondylitis. Both conserved end residues are part of each CDR3. D genes are given only for firm matches. Some rows mark clone size as missing; the rest say once, few, many or name a class of expanded clone.

>TRBV5-1|many|TRBJ2-1|TRBD1
CASEPPGGSEQFF
TGCGCCAGCGAACCCCCAGGGGGCAGTGAGCAGTTCTTC
>TRBV5-1|few|TRBJ2-3|TRBD1
CASSSPGQGSTDTQYF
TGCGCCAGCAGCTCGCCGGGACAGGGAAGCACAGATACGCAGTATTTT
>TRBV6-1|-|TRBJ2-7|-
CATDRGDSTYYEQYF
TGTGCCACCGATCGGGGGGACAGCACGTACTACGAGCAGTACTTC
>TRBV24-1|few|TRBJ2-2|-
CATSSGITGELFF
TGTGCCACCAGTTCAGGGATCACCGGGGAGCTGTTTTTT
>TRBV27|-|TRBJ1-1|-
CASSSRGLLRNTEAFF
TGTGCCAGCAGTTCCAGGGGTTTGTTAAGGAACACTGAAGCTTTCTTT
>TRBV7-3|many|TRBJ1-1|-
CASSLSWVEGQRGEAFF
TGTGCCAGCAGCCTTAGTTGGGTGGAGGGACAAAGGGGTGAAGCTTTCTTT
>TRBV28|many|TRBJ1-2|-
CASTPPGIYGYTF
TGTGCCAGCACCCCCCCGGGAATCTATGGCTACACCTTC
>TRBV7-2|many|TRBJ2-5|-
CASSLVRVRQETQYF
TGTGCCAGCAGCTTAGTCCGGGTGCGGCAAGAGACCCAGTACTTC
>TRBV10-2|many|TRBJ1-6|-
CASSDLQTNSPLHF
TGCGCCAGCAGTGATTTACAGACTAATTCACCCCTCCACTTT
>TRBV5-4|few|TRBJ2-3|-
CASSLDDTTGYF
TGTGCCAGCAGCTTGGATGATACTACGGGGTATTTT
>TRBV12-5|many|TRBJ2-1|TRBD2
CASGLVRDGRVAYNEQFF
TGTGCTAGTGGTTTGGTACGGGACGGGAGGGTAGCCTACAATGAGCAGTTCTTC
>TRBV7-2|many|TRBJ2-7|-
CASSNSAGAYEQYF
TGTGCCAGCAGCAACAGCGCAGGAGCCTACGAGCAGTACTTC
>TRBV9|few|TRBJ1-2|-
CASSVGNLNYGYTF
TGTGCCAGCAGCGTAGGAAATTTAAACTATGGCTACACCTTC
>TRBV20-1|-|TRBJ2-7|-
CSAPQGHEQYF
TGCAGTGCTCCACAGGGCCACGAGCAGTACTTC